This T cell receptor (beta chain) came from a study of immune cell composition in non-small cell lung cancer. General study results and limits: Tumour TCR-beta clonality was not significantly tied to smoking pack-years. Adenocarcinomas with higher top tumour-associated clone frequency had more reactive TILs. 60% to 80% of squamous and roughly 32% of adenocarcinoma cases had tumour-associated clones >0.5%.

Concerning this clone: Its target is not known.

The ends lost 5 bases at V and 6 bases at J; junction bases unmatched: 5. The CDR3 sequence is 14 residues long. The germline gives CDR1 SEHNR, CDR2 FQNEAQ (reference sequence). Clones were sequenced by immunoSEQ multiplex PCR, and TCRdb holds only the in-frame ones, with some missing. The profile shows thousands of clones, under 75% of them singletons. Normal lung sampling was at least 3 cm from the tumour, as distant as possible. Frozen unsorted single-cell suspensions supplied the genomic DNA. Sequenced input: non-adjacent lung tissue. This TCR derives from a human donor with non-small cell lung cancer. The chain uses TRBV7-9 and TRBJ2-2; 8 bases are shared with TRBD1. CDR3 DNA: TGTGCCAGCAGCGGGGGACAGGAAGCCGGGGAGCTGTTTTTT. Residues: CASSGGQEAGELFF.